This T cell receptor beta chain came from a study of cytomegalovirus exposure and HLA in healthy donors. This clone was found once. Antigen specificity is unknown. Points from the study as a whole: Most CMV-associated TCR beta chains were later found to appear HLA-restricted. Both high specificity and high sensitivity reportedly marked the classifier's diagnosis of cytomegalovirus status.

The CDR3 runs 14 residues. CDR1 is SGHAT, CDR2 FQDESV, per germline (reference sequence). V dropped 5 bases and J dropped 0 bases, with 8 bases sitting between them. 60 Vbeta and 13 Jbeta primers were used in PCR. Data came from immunoSEQ multiplex PCR; TCRdb stores just in-frame clones and leaves some out. The sample has approximately 110,000 clones, approximately 70% seen once. This receptor was obtained from a man between 60 and 70 years old in good health and CMV-seropositive. The chain uses TRBV11-1 and TRBJ1-3; D possibly corresponds to TRBD1 (5 bases). Input material: PBMCs. CDR3 sequence: CASSPTDSGNTIYF. In DNA form, the CDR3 reads TGTGCCAGCAGCCCGACAGACTCTGGAAACACCATATATTTT.